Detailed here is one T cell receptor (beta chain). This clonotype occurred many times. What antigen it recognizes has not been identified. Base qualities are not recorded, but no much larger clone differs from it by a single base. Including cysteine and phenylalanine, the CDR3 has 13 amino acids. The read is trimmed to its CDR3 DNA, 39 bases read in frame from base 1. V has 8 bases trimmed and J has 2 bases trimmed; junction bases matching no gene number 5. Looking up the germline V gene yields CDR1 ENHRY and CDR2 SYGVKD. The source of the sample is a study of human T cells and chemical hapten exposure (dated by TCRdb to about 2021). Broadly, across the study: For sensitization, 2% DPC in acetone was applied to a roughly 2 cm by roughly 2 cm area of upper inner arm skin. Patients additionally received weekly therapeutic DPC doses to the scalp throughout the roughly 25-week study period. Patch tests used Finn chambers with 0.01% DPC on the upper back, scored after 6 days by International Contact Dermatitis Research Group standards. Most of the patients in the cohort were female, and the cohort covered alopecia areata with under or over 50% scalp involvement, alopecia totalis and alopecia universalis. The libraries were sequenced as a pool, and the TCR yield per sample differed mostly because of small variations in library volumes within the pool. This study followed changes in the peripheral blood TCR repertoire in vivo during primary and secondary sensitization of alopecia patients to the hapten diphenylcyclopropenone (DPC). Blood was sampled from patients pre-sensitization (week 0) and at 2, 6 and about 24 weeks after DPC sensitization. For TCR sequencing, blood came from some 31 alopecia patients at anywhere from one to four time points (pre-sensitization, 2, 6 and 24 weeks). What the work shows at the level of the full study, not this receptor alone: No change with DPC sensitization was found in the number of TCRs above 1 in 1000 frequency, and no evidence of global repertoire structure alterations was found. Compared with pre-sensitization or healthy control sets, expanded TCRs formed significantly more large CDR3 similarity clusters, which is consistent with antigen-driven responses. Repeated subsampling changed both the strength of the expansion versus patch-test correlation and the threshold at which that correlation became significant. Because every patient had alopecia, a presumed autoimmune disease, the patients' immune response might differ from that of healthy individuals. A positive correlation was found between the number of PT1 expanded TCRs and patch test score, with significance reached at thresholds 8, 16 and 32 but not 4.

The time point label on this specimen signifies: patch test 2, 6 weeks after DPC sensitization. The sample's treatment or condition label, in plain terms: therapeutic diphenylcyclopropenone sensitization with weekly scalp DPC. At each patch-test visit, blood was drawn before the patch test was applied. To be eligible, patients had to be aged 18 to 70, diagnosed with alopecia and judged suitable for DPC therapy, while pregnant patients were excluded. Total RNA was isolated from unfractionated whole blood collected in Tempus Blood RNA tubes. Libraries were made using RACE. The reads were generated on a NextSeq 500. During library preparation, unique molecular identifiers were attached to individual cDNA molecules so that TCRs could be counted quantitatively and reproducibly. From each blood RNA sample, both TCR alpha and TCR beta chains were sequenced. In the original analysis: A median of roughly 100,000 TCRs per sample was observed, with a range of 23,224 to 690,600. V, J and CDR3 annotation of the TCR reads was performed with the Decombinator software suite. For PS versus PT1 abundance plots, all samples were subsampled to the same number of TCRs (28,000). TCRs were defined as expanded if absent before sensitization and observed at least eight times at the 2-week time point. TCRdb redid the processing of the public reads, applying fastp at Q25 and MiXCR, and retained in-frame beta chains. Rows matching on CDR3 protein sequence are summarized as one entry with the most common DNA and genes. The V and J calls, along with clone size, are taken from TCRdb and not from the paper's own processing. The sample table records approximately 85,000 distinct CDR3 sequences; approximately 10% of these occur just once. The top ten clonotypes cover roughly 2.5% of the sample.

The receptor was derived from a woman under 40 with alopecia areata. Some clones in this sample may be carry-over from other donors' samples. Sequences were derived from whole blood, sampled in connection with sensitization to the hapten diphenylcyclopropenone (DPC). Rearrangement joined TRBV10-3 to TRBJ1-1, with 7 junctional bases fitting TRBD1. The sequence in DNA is TGTGCCATCCAGGGACAGTACAACACTGAAGCTTTCTTT. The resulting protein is CAIQGQYNTEAFF.